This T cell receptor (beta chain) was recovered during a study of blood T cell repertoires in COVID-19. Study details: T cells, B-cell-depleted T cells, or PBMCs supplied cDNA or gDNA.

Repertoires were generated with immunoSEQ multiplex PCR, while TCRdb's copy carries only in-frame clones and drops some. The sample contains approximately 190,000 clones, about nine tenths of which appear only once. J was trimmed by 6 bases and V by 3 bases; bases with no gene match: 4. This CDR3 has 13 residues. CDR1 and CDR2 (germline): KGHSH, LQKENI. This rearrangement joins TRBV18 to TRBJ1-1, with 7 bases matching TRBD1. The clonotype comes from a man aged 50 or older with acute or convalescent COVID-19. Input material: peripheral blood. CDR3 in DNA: TGTGCCAGCTCACCCCAGACAGGGTCTGAAGCTTTCTTT. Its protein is CASSPQTGSEAFF.